This TCR beta chain derives from a study of control samples from healthy donors and cancer patients. This clone was observed once. Germline CDR1 MNHNS, CDR2 SASEGT. Trimming took 2 bases from V and 5 from J; bases not matched to a gene: 7. This CDR3 region has 17 residues. Only in-frame clones appear in the TCRdb table, and some are missing; sequencing was by immunoSEQ multiplex PCR. The sample yields over 200,000 clones, about four fifths seen once. Source material: PBMCs. V usage is TRBV6-1 and J usage is TRBJ1-6, with 9 nucleotides matching TRBD1. The TCR sequence derives from an older woman with lung cancer. The DNA for the CDR3 is TGTGCCAGCAGTGAAAGGTGGACAGGGGTGGATAATTCACCCCTCCACTTT. This gives the protein CASSERWTGVDNSPLHF.